The T cell receptor beta chain described here comes from a study of identifying expanded T cells in peripheral blood. Whole-study findings and limits: Variance in clone template counts between roughly two-week samples significantly increased with total template count across all healthy donors.

This clone has only one observation. No antigen is known for it. Healthy donors had no documented immune events, such as infections, while sampled. Assay: immunoSEQ multiplex PCR; the TCRdb copy retains only in-frame clones and omits some. Counted here are about 50,000 clones, approximately 80% occurring once; the ten biggest clones make up more than 15%. The TCR comes from a person aged 18 to 75 in good health. Sequencing was done on a sample of blood.

The CDR3 nucleotides read TGTGCCAGCACGCCGGGACAGGGAGGCTATGGCTACACCTTC. This encodes CASTPGQGGYGYTF. The genes are TRBV5-4 and TRBJ1-2, with 9 bases identical to TRBD1. Germline values: CDR1 SGHNT, CDR2 YYREEE (reference sequence). The CDR3 is made up of 14 amino acids. Germline trimming cut 6 bases from V and 4 bases from J; bases unmatched to any gene: 7.